The 9 T cell receptor beta chains given below trace back to one sample, sequenced in a study of technical replicates of blood from a few donors. Sequencing used immunoSEQ multiplex PCR; TCRdb keeps in-frame clones, though not all of them. The sample has some 64,000 clones, about 97% seen once. The sample was T cells isolated from PBMCs. These receptor sequences come from a human donor in good health.

This chain links TRBV5-8 with TRBJ1-2, with D possibly TRBD1 on 6 matching bases. The CDR3 length is 15 residues. Germline assignment: CDR1 SGHTS and CDR2 YDEGEE. V lost 6 bases, J lost 1 base, and 16 bases lay in between. The CDR3 reads CASINRDNGNYGYTF. DNA for the CDR3: TGTGCCAGCATTAACCGGGACAACGGTAACTATGGCTACACCTTC.

The chain is built from TRBV6-5 and TRBJ2-7; TRBD1 agrees at 8 bases. This CDR3 is built from 15 residues. V lost 7 bases and J lost 2; bases outside the gene matches: 10. Looked up from germline, CDR1 is MNHEY and CDR2 is SVGAGI. In nucleotides, the CDR3 is TGTGCCAGCACTAACAGGGGGGCCGGGACCTACGAGCAGTACTTC. It encodes CASTNRGAGTYEQYF.

This rearrangement joins TRBV4-1 to TRBJ1-5; weak D call: TRBD1 (5 bases). Trimming stripped 2 bases from V and 7 bases from J, with 15 bases between. The CDR3 totals 15 residues. CDR1 and CDR2 (germline): MGHRA, YSYEKL. The CDR3 protein is CASSQQEEGYQPQHF. CDR3 bases: TGCGCCAGCAGCCAACAAGAGGAGGGGTACCAGCCCCAGCATTTT.

CDR3 sequence: CASSRTGDTQPQHF. DNA for the CDR3: TGTGCCAGCAGCCGCACAGGGGATACTCAGCCCCAGCATTTT. The chain links TRBV7-6 to TRBJ1-5; TRBD1 aligns across 7 bases. This CDR3 spans 14 amino acids. The J segment lost 6 bases and the V segment lost 5 bases, leaving 7 bases of the junction unmatched. Germline values: CDR1 SGHVS, CDR2 FNYEAQ.

The gene calls are TRBV5-1 and TRBJ1-5; TRBD1 matches at 9 bases. The V segment lost 4 bases and the J segment 1 base; nucleotides outside the gene matches: 3. The CDR3 runs 15 residues. CDR1 is SGHRS and CDR2 is YFSETQ in the germline V gene. This chain's CDR3 is CASSAGTGSNQPQHF. CDR3 DNA: TGCGCCAGCAGCGCAGGGACAGGGAGCAATCAGCCCCAGCATTTT.

This chain uses TRBV5-4 with TRBJ1-5, with D possibly matching TRBD1 (6 bases). The CDR3 consists of 15 residues. CDR1 and CDR2 (germline): SGHNT, YYREEE (reference sequence). The germline V and J ends were trimmed by 4 bases and 1 base, with 12 bases remaining between them. The CDR3 DNA reads as TGTGCCAGCAGCCCAGGTCAGGGGAGCAATCAGCCCCAGCATTTT. It translates to CASSPGQGSNQPQHF.

This chain joins TRBV4-2 and TRBJ1-2; D possibly corresponds to TRBD1 (6 bases). The germline V gene encodes CDR1 LGHNA and CDR2 YNFKEQ. V was trimmed by 1 base and J by 7 bases, leaving 25 bases between them. This CDR3 is 18 amino acids long. In DNA, the CDR3 is TGTGCCAGCAGCCAAGCCCCTTCCTCGGGACACCCAGGGTTTGGCTACACCTTC. The encoded protein is CASSQAPSSGHPGFGYTF.

The V call is TRBV12-5, the J call TRBJ1-2; 8 bases match TRBD1. CDR3 length: 13 residues. With 5 bases clipped from V and 5 bases from J, the junction kept 4 bases outside the gene matches. The V gene's germline CDR1 is LGHNT and CDR2 FRNRAP. CDR3 sequence: CASGPGTGYGYTF. The CDR3 DNA follows: TGTGCTAGTGGTCCCGGGACAGGATATGGCTACACCTTC.

The chain links TRBV4-1 to TRBJ1-3, with D possibly TRBD1 on 6 matching bases. With 0 bases removed from V and 1 base from J, the gap between germline ends came to 7 bases. CDR3 length equals 15 residues. Germline CDR1 is MGHRA and CDR2 is YSYEKL. The CDR3 spells CASSQDRGSGNTIYF. CDR3 bases: TGCGCCAGCAGCCAAGACAGGGGATCTGGAAACACCATATATTTT.